What follows are 5 T cell receptor beta chains derived from one specimen sequenced in a study of T cell responses to AZD1222 COVID-19 vaccine (dated by TCRdb to about 2021). According to the study, the label for this sample's time point signals: baseline before first vaccination. In the paper's terms, the treatment or condition label means: meningococcal conjugate vaccine given as trial control. Library generation was performed with the immunoSEQ multiplex PCR assay. TCRdb holds this immuneACCESS table with in-frame rearrangements only. Some clones are missing; in checked studies, unresolved V genes explain under half, and the rest has no known cause. A total of about 140,000 clones appear in this sample, approximately 95% of them only once. More than 0.8% of the sample is taken by the ten largest. The specimen was peripheral blood, collected on day 0 of MenACWY control vaccination. The source is an adult in good health.

The V call is TRBV5-6, the J call TRBJ1-1, with D perhaps matching TRBD1 (5 bases). The CDR3 totals 16 residues. V lost 4 bases to trimming and J lost 3 bases, with 19 bases between them. CDR1 is SGHDT and CDR2 is YYEEEE in the germline V gene. This CDR3 reads CASSTLPRVADTEAFF. The CDR3 bases are TGTGCCAGCAGCACCCTACCCAGGGTAGCGGACACTGAAGCTTTCTTT.

V and J are TRBV7-2 and TRBJ2-1; 10 nucleotides match TRBD2. The V gene's germline CDR1 is SGHTA and CDR2 FQGNSA. The ends lost 1 base at V and 10 bases at J; junction bases unmatched: 4. The CDR3 is 14 amino acids. CDR3 DNA sequence: TGTGCCAGCAGCTTAGATGCTAGCGGGGGCGAGCAGTTCTTC. Residues: CASSLDASGGEQFF.

The chain joins TRBV6-5 to TRBJ1-2; TRBD1 matches 7 bases. The germline V gene has CDR1 MNHEY and CDR2 SVGAGI. The CDR3 is 13 amino acids. V shed 6 bases and J 4 bases; nucleotides not matched to a gene: 5. In nucleotides, the CDR3 is TGTGCCAGCAGAATAGACAGGGCCTATGGCTACACCTTC. Its protein product is CASRIDRAYGYTF.

The sample holds one count of this clone. The rearrangement joins TRBV19 to TRBJ1-2, with unresolved D. CDR1 is LNHDA and CDR2 is SQIVND in the germline V gene (reference sequence). This CDR3 is built from 17 residues. Trimming took 5 bases from V and 6 from J, leaving 25 bases between them. The chain's CDR3 is CASSQRAEDSRSNGYTF. The CDR3 DNA reads as TGTGCCAGTAGTCAAAGGGCGGAAGACTCTCGATCTAATGGCTACACCTTC. Supplemented by reference TRBV19 and TRBJ1-2, the full variable domain reads DGGITQSPKYLFRKEGQNVTLSCEQNLNHDAMYWYRQDPGQGLRLIYYSQIVNDFQKGDIAEGYSVSREKKESFPLTVTSAQKNPTAFYLCASSQRAEDSRSNGYTFGSGTRLTVV.

The chain is built from TRBV28 and TRBJ1-2; TRBD1 is a possible D gene (5 bases). Germline assignment: CDR1 MDHEN and CDR2 SYDVKM. This CDR3 contains 15 residues. V lost 1 base and J lost 3, with 12 bases in between. The CDR3 here is CASSLYGAYDYGYTF. The CDR3 bases are TGTGCCAGCAGTTTATACGGGGCGTACGACTATGGCTACACCTTC.